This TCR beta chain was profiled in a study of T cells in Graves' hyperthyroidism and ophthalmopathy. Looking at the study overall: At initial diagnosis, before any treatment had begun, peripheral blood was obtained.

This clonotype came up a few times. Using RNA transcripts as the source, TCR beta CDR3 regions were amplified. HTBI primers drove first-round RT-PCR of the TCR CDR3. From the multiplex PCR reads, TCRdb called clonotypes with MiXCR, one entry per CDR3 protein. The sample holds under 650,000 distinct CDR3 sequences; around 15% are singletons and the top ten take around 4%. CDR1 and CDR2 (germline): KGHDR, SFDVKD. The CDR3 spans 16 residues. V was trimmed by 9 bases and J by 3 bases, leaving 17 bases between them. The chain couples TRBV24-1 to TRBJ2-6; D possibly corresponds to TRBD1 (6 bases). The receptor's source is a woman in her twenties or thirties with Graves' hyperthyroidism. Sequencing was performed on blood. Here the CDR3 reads CATSTGRVDGANVLTF. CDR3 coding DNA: TGTGCCACCTCAACAGGGCGTGTGGATGGGGCCAACGTCCTGACTTTC.